This T cell receptor (beta chain) came from a study of OX40 agonist ivuxolimab in advanced cancers. Study summary: Cancers in dose escalation were hepatocellular, melanoma, renal cell and head and neck. Three dose-escalation patients had partial responses: one with hepatocellular carcinoma and two with cutaneous melanoma.

Measured with immunoSEQ multiplex PCR; TCRdb has only the in-frame clones, and not every one. The sample lists some 82,000 clones, around 90% seen once, with 2% to 2.5% in the top ten. Points on this clone: Its specificity is unknown.

Overall study results and limits: Antigens targeted by the expanded peripheral T cells were not determined. Among the least clonally expanded were partial responders at 0.1-3.0 mg/kg.

The germline CDR1 and CDR2 sequences are KGHSH and LQKENI. The length of the CDR3 is 14 residues. V shed 4 bases and J shed 1 base, with 8 bases lying between them. The receptor was isolated from an adult with an advanced solid tumor such as melanoma, head and neck, liver or kidney cancer. This specimen consisted of CD4+ or CD8+ T cells sorted from blood, obtained in a trial of the OX40 agonist ivuxolimab. The chain couples TRBV18 to TRBJ1-3; D gene ambiguous. CDR3 sequence reads: CASSRAGSGNTIYF. CDR3 nucleotides: TGTGCCAGCTCACGTGCGGGATCTGGAAACACCATATATTTT.